The subject of this entry is one TCR beta chain. Its antigen is still unknown. This sample includes further DNA sequences coding for the same CDR3. There are 15 residues in the CDR3. Deletions cut 1 base from V and 2 bases from J, with 10 bases between. Germline V gives CDR1 SGHTA, CDR2 FQGTGA. Ahead of sequencing, the ViraFEST assay grew antigen-specific CD4+ T cells using viral peptide pools. Investigators separated out CD4+ T cells once around nine days of culture had passed. All study participants received two doses of BNT162b2 or mRNA-1273 vaccine. None of these healthy vaccinees had been infected with SARS-CoV-2 before vaccination. Cultures of about 2 million PBMC per well contained about 9.5 IU/ml IL-2 plus 10 ug/ml peptides. This sample was taken from a study of vaccination effects on CD4 cells after COVID-19. Notes on the study in general: Clones induced by infection and by vaccine showed marked clonal contraction late after vaccination.

Measured with immunoSEQ multiplex PCR; TCRdb has only the in-frame clones, and not every one. The sample lists approximately 74,000 clones, around 74% occurring once. The sequencing used CD4+ T cells from PBMCs cultured with HCoV-OC43 spike peptides, collected after COVID-19 vaccination. Subset in this sample: HCoV-OC43 spike overlapping peptide pool stimulation. The genes are TRBV7-3 and TRBJ2-3; tentatively, D is TRBD2 (6 bases). The receptor's source is a human donor who received a COVID-19 vaccine. The CDR3 loop reads CASSLRGGATDTQYF. CDR3 bases: TGTGCCAGCAGCTTAAGGGGCGGGGCCACAGATACGCAGTATTTT.